The rows below give T cell receptor beta chains drawn from one sample of a study of cytomegalovirus exposure and HLA in healthy donors. Some clones are missing from TCRdb's copy, which holds only in-frame ones; the method was immunoSEQ multiplex PCR. The sample lists around 190,000 clones; about 90% were seen once. The sequencing input was PBMCs. Receptors originate from a boy aged 2 to 10 in good health and CMV-seronegative. Both conserved end residues are part of each CDR3. The D gene is left open where the match is weak.

V	J	D	CDR3
TRBV5-4	TRBJ1-2	TRBD1	CASSPWTGDGYTF
TRBV6-5	TRBJ2-1	.	CASSYSRNNEQFF
TRBV9	TRBJ2-5	.	CASSGFDRLGETQYF
TRBV11-3	TRBJ2-7	TRBD1	CASSLGGTGYEQYF
TRBV9	TRBJ2-7	.	CASSVDVIRGYEQYF
TRBV7-9	TRBJ1-5	.	CASSSTGSPNQPQHF
TRBV2	TRBJ1-4	.	CARREVGRDFEF
TRBV6-1	TRBJ2-1	.	CASSDSQGTYNEQFF
TRBV19	TRBJ2-5	.	CASSGGMPQETQYF
TRBV5-6	TRBJ1-1	TRBD1	CASSLWDRGRYRNTEAFF
TRBV19	TRBJ2-5	TRBD1	CASSIGDRGYETQYF
TRBV7-3	TRBJ2-1	.	CASSLSAGSSYNEQFF
TRBV5-1	TRBJ1-3	TRBD1	CASSLDRGTGNTIYF
TRBV6-5	TRBJ1-6	.	CASRTEGYNSPLHF
TRBV7-9	TRBJ1-3	TRBD1	CAISPPTGGKDTIYF
TRBV27	TRBJ2-5	TRBD2	CASSLVPGGPLETQYF
TRBV5-1	TRBJ1-1	TRBD1	CASSPDRAHEAFF
TRBV6-1	TRBJ1-2	.	CASSNRVLHGYTF
TRBV7-6	TRBJ1-5	.	CASSLVPTDLRGVGGLNQPQHF
TRBV15	TRBJ2-1	TRBD2	CATSREKGIASGRAIYNEQFF
TRBV28	TRBJ2-7	.	CASTQRPGNEQYF
TRBV27	TRBJ2-6	.	CASSIIPTVFSGANVLTF
TRBV9	TRBJ2-5	TRBD2	CASSIGGLAGGIETQYF
TRBV5-8	TRBJ2-1	.	CASRPASPDRDEQFF
TRBV30	TRBJ2-1	TRBD1	CAWSPIGQGGYNEQFF
TRBV5-1	TRBJ2-2	TRBD2	CASSSGLANTGELFF
TRBV5-4	TRBJ2-7	.	CASSLGEYYEQYF
TRBV9	TRBJ2-2	.	CASSVGGVSGKLFF
TRBV5-6	TRBJ1-3	TRBD1	CASSWWGQGIAGNTIYF
TRBV7-2	TRBJ2-1	.	CASSLGSLKEDEQFF
TRBV5-1	TRBJ2-5	.	CASSLAGYQETQYF
TRBV6-1	TRBJ2-3	.	CASSEGAVTDTQYF
TRBV6-4	TRBJ1-1	.	CASSISPRGLNTEAFF
TRBV6-1	TRBJ1-1	.	CASSEAGGTEALF
TRBV6-1	TRBJ1-2	TRBD1	CASSMGQYGYTF
TRBV2	TRBJ2-3	TRBD1	CASSAQGAEGTQYF
TRBV28	TRBJ2-2	TRBD2	CASSLRKLAVLTGELFF
TRBV5-6	TRBJ2-6	TRBD2	CASSSLTSGPYHGANVLTF